The clone carrying this T cell receptor (beta chain) has only a few counts. Its target is unknown. The read halts 3 residues ahead of the CDR3 end, with the missing end drawn from the germline J gene. The protocol was immunoSEQ multiplex PCR, while the TCRdb copy is restricted to in-frame clones and leaves out a portion. The sample has about 14,000 clones, none seen only once; the top ten hold about 10%. The data belong to a study of T cell clonality in common variable immunodeficiency. Broader study findings: CVID subjects showed higher TCRbeta clonality than healthy controls. In common variable immunodeficiency, TCR beta chains reportedly carried fewer deletions and N-nucleotide insertions.

Germline loops: CDR1 KGHSH, CDR2 LQKENI. CDR3 length: 16 residues. Trimming cost V 3 bases and J 3 bases, with 15 bases left between them. Most patients and controls had Caucasian heritage. Replacement immunoglobulin had been given to every CVID subject for at least one year. The chain links TRBV18 to TRBJ2-4; TRBD1 is a possible D gene (6 bases). This receptor was obtained from a human donor with common variable immunodeficiency. Sequenced sample: peripheral blood mononuclear cells. The part of the CDR3 DNA that was read is TGTGCCAGCTCACCTCAAGGCGGACAGCTCAAAAACATT. This gives the protein CASSPQGGQLKNI. From start to end, the CDR3 is CASSPQGGQLKNIQYF. Using reference TRBV18 and TRBJ2-4 for the parts outside the CDR3, the full variable domain is NAGVMQNPRHLVRRRGQEARLRCSPMKGHSHVYWYRQLPEEGLKFMVYLQKENIIDESGMPKERFSAEFPKEGPSILRIQQVVRGDSAAYFCASSPQGGQLKNIQYFGAGTRLSVL.